Following are 26 T cell receptor beta chains from one sample sequenced in a study of blood T cell repertoires in COVID-19. Some clones are missing from TCRdb's copy, which holds only in-frame ones; the method was immunoSEQ multiplex PCR. The repertoire holds 150,000 to 180,000 clones, with approximately 80% as singletons. Sequencing was carried out using peripheral blood. Receptor source: a woman between 55 and 75 years old with COVID-19, enrolled during active disease.

This clone was picked up one time. The V and J genes are TRBV10-3 and TRBJ1-3; 12 bases align to TRBD1. The CDR3 runs to 16 residues. Germline loops: CDR1 ENHRY, CDR2 SYGVKD. After removal of 6 bases from V and 3 bases from J, the junction contained 6 bases not matched to a gene. CDR3 nucleotides: TGTGCCATCAGGCCGGGACAGGGGGCAGGTGGAAACACCATATATTTT. Amino acid sequence: CAIRPGQGAGGNTIYF.

The chain links TRBV18 to TRBJ1-5, with D possibly matching TRBD1 (6 bases). With 4 bases removed from V and 0 bases from J, the gap between germline ends came to 13 bases. From germline, CDR1 is KGHSH and CDR2 LQKENI. The CDR3 is 16 residues long. In DNA, the CDR3 is TGTGCCAGCTCACTCGCGGACAGAAATAGCAATCAGCCCCAGCATTTT. This encodes CASSLADRNSNQPQHF.

The rearrangement uses TRBV7-2 and TRBJ1-5; D unclear. The CDR3 contains 13 residues. Between the trimmed V and J ends, which lost 5 bases and 6 bases, there was a span of 11 bases. Germline V gives CDR1 SGHTA, CDR2 FQGNSA. The CDR3 DNA follows: TGTGCCAGCAGCCTGGAGGAGGGTCAGCCCCAGCATTTT. As protein: CASSLEEGQPQHF.

The rearrangement uses TRBV7-2 and TRBJ2-7, with D possibly matching TRBD2 (5 bases). The CDR3 loop spans 14 amino acids. Between the trimmed V and J ends, which lost 5 bases and 6 bases, there was a span of 17 bases. Per germline, CDR1 SGHTA and CDR2 FQGNSA. The CDR3, as DNA: TGTGCCAGCAGCCCCGACTATACTTGGATCGAGCAGTACTTC. It is translated as CASSPDYTWIEQYF.

The chain carries TRBV29-1 and TRBJ1-3; no clear D gene. V was trimmed by 7 bases and J by 2 bases, leaving 15 bases between them. Germline V gene data show CDR1 as SQVTM and CDR2 as ANQGSEA. The CDR3 extends over 14 amino acids. The CDR3 nucleotides read TGCAGCGCTTCACCCCAGAGGACTGGAAACACCATATATTTT. Its protein is CSASPQRTGNTIYF.

This clone was detected a few times. Other DNA variants within this sample encode the same CDR3. The chain links TRBV19 to TRBJ1-1; D not certain. CDR1 is LNHDA and CDR2 is SQIVND in the germline V gene (reference sequence). Trimming shortened V by 2 bases and J by 1 base, and 5 bases separated the two germline ends. The CDR3 extends over 13 amino acids. The CDR3 DNA follows: TGTGCCAGTAGTATACACACGAACACTGAAGCTTTCTTT. Amino acids: CASSIHTNTEAFF.

The J gene is TRBJ1-2, the V gene TRBV6-5; D unresolved. This CDR3 is 14 amino acids long. Trimming took off 5 bases at V and 3 bases at J, with 13 bases between the two ends. Germline values: CDR1 MNHEY, CDR2 SVGAGI. The CDR3 DNA follows: TGTGCCAGCAGTAGACACGTGCAGGACTATGGCTACACCTTC. Encoded protein: CASSRHVQDYGYTF.

The chain carries TRBV6-5 and TRBJ1-1, with a tentative D call TRBD1 (5 bases). The CDR3 covers 11 residues. Trimming removed 6 bases from V and 7 bases from J, with 9 bases in between. Germline values: CDR1 MNHEY, CDR2 SVGAGI. CDR3 DNA sequence: TGTGCCAGCAGGGCAGGGAATGAAGCTTTCTTT. Residues: CASRAGNEAFF.

Only a few counts were recorded for this clone. V gene TRBV5-5 combines with J gene TRBJ1-4, with D unresolved. Trimming stripped 8 bases from V and 7 bases from J, with 9 bases between. The CDR3 consists of 11 residues. Germline V gives CDR1 SGHKS, CDR2 YYEKEE (reference sequence). CDR3 coding DNA: TGTGCCAGTCAGGAAGGTGAAAAACTGTTTTTT. Encoded protein: CASQEGEKLFF.

This rearrangement joins TRBV29-1 to TRBJ2-5, with D possibly matching TRBD1 (6 bases). CDR1 SQVTM and CDR2 ANQGSEA come from the germline V gene. Trimming left V 7 bases short and J 1 base short, with 10 bases between. This CDR3 has 12 residues. The CDR3, as DNA: TGCAGCGCGCACAGGGTCCAAGAGACCCAGTACTTC. Translation: CSAHRVQETQYF. Using reference TRBV29-1 and TRBJ2-5 for the parts outside the CDR3, the full variable domain is SAVISQKPSRDICQRGTSLTIQCQVDSQVTMMFWYRQQPGQSLTLIATANQGSEATYESGFVIDKFPISRPNLTFSTLTVSNMSPEDSSIYLCSAHRVQETQYFGPGTRLLVL.

The chain is built from TRBV18 and TRBJ2-1; the match to TRBD1 covers 9 bases. V shed 4 bases, J shed 7 bases, and the junction held 14 bases outside the gene matches. Germline CDR1 and CDR2: KGHSH and LQKENI. The CDR3 spans 17 residues. Here the CDR3 reads CASSQAPIQGAVNEQFF. Here the CDR3 DNA reads TGTGCCAGCTCACAAGCCCCGATACAGGGGGCTGTAAATGAGCAGTTCTTC.

CDR3 nucleotides: TGTGCCAGCAGTGCGCTAGCGGGAGAGACCCAGTACTTC. It yields the protein CASSALAGETQYF. The chain recombines TRBV6-4 with TRBJ2-5, with 8 bases aligning to TRBD2. The germline gives CDR1 MRHNA, CDR2 SNTAGT. The CDR3 runs 13 residues. Trimming took 4 bases from V and 4 from J; bases not matched to a gene: 2.

This clone has a single count. This sequence joins TRBV20-1 and TRBJ1-5, with D possibly being TRBD1 (6 bases). The CDR3 runs to 15 residues. V lost 3 bases and J 3 bases, leaving 15 bases between the germline ends. Germline CDR1 DFQATT, CDR2 SNEGSKA (reference sequence). CDR3 protein: CSASSRQEFNQPQHF. The CDR3 DNA sequence: TGCAGTGCTAGTAGCCGACAGGAGTTCAATCAGCCCCAGCATTTT.

This clone was counted between two and nine times. The chain is built from TRBV5-6 and TRBJ2-3; 7 bases are a match to TRBD2. The CDR3 is 12 amino acids. The V gene's germline CDR1 is SGHDT and CDR2 YYEEEE. The V gene end was trimmed by 7 bases and the J gene end by 9 bases; junction bases not matched to a gene: 8. CDR3 in DNA: TGTGCCAGCTCCTGGGAGGGGAGGACGCAGTATTTT. Protein sequence: CASSWEGRTQYF.

The chain employs TRBV2 and TRBJ1-3, with 7 bases lining up with TRBD1. CDR3 length: 15 amino acids. Germline V lookup: CDR1 SNHLY, CDR2 FYNNEI. The V segment lost 1 base and the J segment 3 bases; nucleotides outside the gene matches: 3. The CDR3 spells CASSEVAGGGNTIYF. As DNA, the CDR3 is TGTGCCAGCAGTGAAGTGGCAGGGGGTGGAAACACCATATATTTT.

The sample holds one count of this clone. V gene TRBV7-9 combines with J gene TRBJ1-4, with unresolved D. This CDR3 is 14 amino acids long. CDR1 SEHNR and CDR2 FQNEAQ come from the germline V gene (reference sequence). The V end lost 6 bases, the J end lost 1 base, and 9 bases lay between the germline ends. The CDR3 bases are TGTGCCAGCAGAGCGGGGTTAACTAATGAAAAACTGTTTTTT. This gives the protein CASRAGLTNEKLFF.

V and J are TRBV5-5 and TRBJ2-1, with 8 bases identical to TRBD1. Germline assignment: CDR1 SGHKS and CDR2 YYEKEE (reference sequence). V was pared by 5 bases and J by 3 bases, with 7 bases of the junction left unmatched. The CDR3 is 15 residues long. CDR3 DNA sequence: TGTGCCAGCAGTAAGACAGGGGCCCACTACAATGAGCAGTTCTTC. Its translation: CASSKTGAHYNEQFF.

The chain links TRBV12-3 or TRBV12-4 to TRBJ1-6; no definite D call. The CDR3 has 12 amino acids. Trimming shortened V by 3 bases and J by 9 bases, and 6 bases separated the two germline ends. CDR3 loop: CASSFLFSPLHF. The DNA for the CDR3 is TGTGCCAGCAGTTTTCTCTTTTCACCCCTCCACTTT.

The gene calls are TRBV12-3 or TRBV12-4 and TRBJ1-1; no reliable D call. V was clipped by 2 bases and J by 3 bases, with 4 bases between them. This CDR3 comprises 12 residues. DNA of the CDR3: TGTGCCAGCAGTTTAAGCTACACTGAAGCTTTCTTT. Protein: CASSLSYTEAFF.

The chain combines TRBV19 with TRBJ2-7; 7 positions match TRBD2. From germline, CDR1 is LNHDA and CDR2 SQIVND (reference sequence). The CDR3 is 13 residues long. Unmatched junction bases numbered 0, after V lost 1 base and J lost 3 bases. The CDR3 sequence: CASSIGEGYEQYF. The CDR3 DNA is TGTGCCAGTAGTATAGGGGAGGGCTACGAGCAGTACTTC.

The genes are TRBV19 and TRBJ2-1; no reliable D call. The length of the CDR3 is 15 residues. The germline V and J ends were trimmed by 4 bases and 5 bases, with 15 bases remaining between them. Germline V gives CDR1 LNHDA, CDR2 SQIVND (reference sequence). CDR3 region: CASSTPQVRHNEQFF. DNA of the CDR3: TGTGCCAGTAGTACCCCTCAGGTAAGGCACAATGAGCAGTTCTTC.

J is TRBJ2-5 and V is TRBV30; D unresolved. CDR3 size: 14 residues. Trimming pared 0 bases from V and 5 bases from J, leaving 13 bases between. In germline, CDR1 is GTSNPN, CDR2 SVGIG (reference sequence). CDR3 bases: TGTGCCTGGAGTGTATCAACGGTTGGTGAGACCCAGTACTTC. Translation: CAWSVSTVGETQYF.

The chain recombines TRBV5-8 with TRBJ1-1; D is uncertain. CDR3 length: 15 residues. The ends were cut back, 2 bases at V and 3 bases at J, with 14 bases in the middle. Germline V CDR1 and CDR2: SGHTS, YDEGEE. CDR3 loop: CASSLTVGLDTEAFF. DNA for the CDR3: TGTGCCAGCAGCTTAACGGTCGGGTTGGACACTGAAGCTTTCTTT.

The chain combines TRBV19 with TRBJ1-3; no clear D. V lost 11 bases and J lost 2, with 16 bases in between. The germline V gene has CDR1 LNHDA and CDR2 SQIVND (reference sequence). The CDR3 length is 14 residues. The CDR3 nucleotides are TGTGCCGCCCGTTCAGCGGGGACTGGAAACACCATATATTTT. Amino acid sequence: CAARSAGTGNTIYF.

This clone was counted a few times. This chain joins TRBV5-4 and TRBJ1-2, with a weak D call TRBD1 (5 bases). Germline loops: CDR1 SGHNT, CDR2 YYREEE (reference sequence). Trimming pared 3 bases from V and 8 bases from J, leaving 17 bases between. The CDR3 is made up of 14 amino acids. CDR3 sequence reads: CASSSGMRGSGYTF. The CDR3 DNA reads as TGTGCCAGCAGCTCGGGAATGCGGGGGAGCGGCTACACCTTC.

This rearrangement joins TRBV7-8 to TRBJ2-2; TRBD1 might be the D (7 bases). This CDR3 has 16 amino acids. Trimming pared 3 bases from V and 11 bases from J, leaving 22 bases between. Germline V gene lookup returns CDR1 SGHVS and CDR2 FQNEAQ. The CDR3, as DNA: TGTGCCAGCAGCTTGCCGGTCTCAGGGGGGACCTCCGAGCTGTTTTTT. It translates to CASSLPVSGGTSELFF.